The 20 T cell receptor beta chains below all came from one sample that was sequenced in a study of blood T cell repertoires in COVID-19 (dated by TCRdb to between 2020 and 2021). Library preparation employed the immunoSEQ multiplex PCR assay. TCRdb provides this immuneACCESS table in a form limited to in-frame rearrangements. Some clones are lacking; in checked studies, under half of them reflect an unresolved V gene, and why the rest are absent is not known. Counted in this sample were about 270,000 clones; around 86% of them appeared once. The ten largest clones represent approximately 8.2% of the sample. Sequencing used peripheral blood. Receptors were obtained from a man aged 35 to 55 with active or convalescent COVID-19.

There are a few counts of this clone. DNA for the CDR3: TGTGCCAGCAGCTTAGTCACAGGGATTGGAAAAGAAAAACTGTTTTTT. Protein product: CASSLVTGIGKEKLFF. The chain couples TRBV7-9 to TRBJ1-4; D is perhaps TRBD1 (6 bases). Trimming stripped 1 base from V and 8 bases from J, with 17 bases between. This CDR3 is built from 16 residues. In germline, CDR1 is SEHNR, CDR2 FQNEAQ (reference sequence).

The chain employs TRBV5-4 and TRBJ1-1; 9 bases match TRBD1. V gave up 4 bases and J gave up 2 bases; unmatched junction bases: 6. Germline V gene sequence: CDR1 SGHNT, CDR2 YYREEE (reference sequence). This CDR3 spans 15 amino acids. The CDR3 is CASSQNRGRNTEAFF. The CDR3 region has the DNA TGTGCCAGCAGCCAGAACAGGGGGCGAAACACTGAAGCTTTCTTT.

V and J are TRBV5-4 and TRBJ1-1; the match to TRBD1 covers 8 bases. Germline V CDR1 and CDR2: SGHNT, YYREEE (reference sequence). This CDR3 is 16 amino acids long. After removal of 0 bases from V and 5 bases from J, the junction contained 9 bases not matched to a gene. CDR3 nucleotides: TGTGCCAGCAGCTTGGCGCCCCAGGGGGCTCGTACTGAAGCTTTCTTT. It is translated as CASSLAPQGARTEAFF.

The J gene is TRBJ2-6, the V gene TRBV27; 8 nucleotides agree with TRBD1. This CDR3 spans 17 amino acids. Per germline, CDR1 MNHEY and CDR2 SMNVEV (reference sequence). V gave up 3 bases and J gave up 0 bases; unmatched junction bases: 4. CDR3 sequence reads: CASSFNRGSSGANVLTF. CDR3 coding DNA: TGTGCCAGCAGTTTCAACAGGGGGTCCTCTGGGGCCAACGTCCTGACTTTC. The complete variable domain, with remaining parts taken from reference TRBV27 and TRBJ2-6, reads EAQVTQNPRYLITVTGKKLTVTCSQNMNHEYMSWYRQDPGLGLRQIYYSMNVEVTDKGDVPEGYKVSRKEKRNFPLILESPSPNQTSLYFCASSFNRGSSGANVLTFGAGSRLTVL.

The chain is built from TRBV19 and TRBJ2-3; TRBD2 matches at 12 bases. J lost 2 bases, V lost 7 bases, and 10 bases had no gene match. The CDR3 is 17 amino acids. CDR1 and CDR2 (germline): LNHDA, SQIVND (reference sequence). The CDR3 loop reads CASTPPTSGGLTDTQYF. CDR3 nucleotide sequence: TGTGCCAGTACCCCGCCGACTAGCGGGGGCCTCACAGATACGCAGTATTTT. The variable domain in full, with the rest retrieved from reference TRBV19 and TRBJ2-3, is DGGITQSPKYLFRKEGQNVTLSCEQNLNHDAMYWYRQDPGQGLRLIYYSQIVNDFQKGDIAEGYSVSREKKESFPLTVTSAQKNPTAFYLCASTPPTSGGLTDTQYFGPGTRLTVL.

The V call is TRBV9, the J call TRBJ2-2, with no clear D. CDR1 SGDLS and CDR2 YYNGEE come from the germline V gene. This CDR3 contains 14 residues. Trimming pared 4 bases from V and 2 bases from J, leaving 9 bases between. CDR3 nucleotide sequence: TGTGCCAGCAGCACCATGCGAAACACCGGGGAGCTGTTTTTT. Amino acids: CASSTMRNTGELFF.

The chain has TRBV6-5 and TRBJ1-6; possibly TRBD1 for D (5 bases). Germline CDR1 reads MNHEY; CDR2 reads SVGAGI. Trimming took off 0 bases at V and 9 bases at J, with 9 bases between the two ends. The CDR3 runs 14 residues. The CDR3 DNA is TGTGCCAGCAGTTACTCAGGGGTACGTTCACCCCTCCACTTT. Protein product: CASSYSGVRSPLHF.

The chain combines TRBV5-1 with TRBJ2-3; 8 nucleotides align to TRBD2. The V gene end was trimmed by 5 bases and the J gene end by 10 bases; junction bases not matched to a gene: 3. The germline V gene encodes CDR1 SGHRS and CDR2 YFSETQ. CDR3 length equals 11 residues. The CDR3 nucleotides are TGCGCCAGCAGGGGACTAGGTCCGCAGTATTTT. The encoded protein is CASRGLGPQYF. The entire variable domain, with the rest obtained from reference TRBV5-1 and TRBJ2-3, is as follows: KAGVTQTPRYLIKTRGQQVTLSCSPISGHRSVSWYQQTPGQGLQFLFEYFSETQRNKGNFPGRFSGRQFSNSRSEMNVSTLELGDSALYLCASRGLGPQYFGPGTRLTVL.

The chain carries TRBV10-2 and TRBJ2-5; perhaps TRBD2 as D (5 bases). V gave up 4 bases and J gave up 2 bases, with 14 bases separating them. In germline, CDR1 is WSHSY, CDR2 SAAADI. The CDR3 is 15 amino acids. The CDR3 sequence: CASSGRLHRQETQYF. The CDR3 DNA reads as TGCGCCAGCAGTGGGAGACTACATAGACAAGAGACCCAGTACTTC.

CDR3 bases: TGCGCCAGCAGATCGGGGGGCGGGAGCTCCTACGAGCAGTACTTC. It translates to CASRSGGGSSYEQYF. V usage is TRBV5-1 and J usage is TRBJ2-7; D might be TRBD2 (7 bases). With 5 bases removed from V and 0 bases from J, the gap between germline ends came to 15 bases. From germline, CDR1 is SGHRS and CDR2 YFSETQ. CDR3 size: 15 residues.

In regard to this clone: Germline and junction disagree at one end, which may indicate a read error. This chain uses TRBV3-1 (or the pseudogene TRBV3-2) with TRBJ2-3; D gene uncertain. In germline, CDR1 is LGHDT, CDR2 YNNKEL (reference sequence). The CDR3 runs 13 residues. The CDR3 bases are TGTGCCAGCAGCCAACTTAGTACAGCTACGCAGTATTTT. The encoded protein is CASSQLSTATQYF.

The chain employs TRBV7-2 and TRBJ2-1; 8 bases match TRBD1. The CDR3 is 15 amino acids. Germline CDR1 reads SGHTA; CDR2 reads FQGNSA. With 6 bases clipped from V and 8 bases from J, the junction kept 12 bases outside the gene matches. CDR3 DNA: TGTGCCAGCAGTCCCGGACAGGGAAGAAGGGATGAGCAGTTCTTC. Translated, it gives CASSPGQGRRDEQFF.

The rearrangement uses TRBV13 and TRBJ1-1, with D hard to call. This CDR3 has 13 residues. The germline V and J ends were trimmed by 4 bases and 1 base, with 7 bases remaining between them. Germline loops: CDR1 PRHDT, CDR2 FYEKMQ (reference sequence). The CDR3 region has the DNA TGTGCCAGCAGCTCCGAGGGGAACACTGAAGCTTTCTTT. Its protein product is CASSSEGNTEAFF.

The chain uses TRBV2 and TRBJ2-2, with a tentative D call TRBD2 (5 bases). V was clipped by 7 bases and J by 2 bases, with 11 bases between them. Germline assignment: CDR1 SNHLY and CDR2 FYNNEI. The CDR3 contains 14 residues. The DNA of the CDR3 is TGTGCCAGCATCGGGATTGCTAACACCGGGGAGCTGTTTTTT. It specifies CASIGIANTGELFF.

This chain uses TRBV20-1 with TRBJ1-1, with 8 bases aligning to TRBD1. There are 11 residues in the CDR3. V gave up 0 bases and J gave up 11 bases; unmatched junction bases: 2. Germline V gives CDR1 DFQATT, CDR2 SNEGSKA (reference sequence). The DNA for the CDR3 is TGCAGTGCTAGAGAAGCAGGGGGCGCTTTCTTT. Protein sequence: CSAREAGGAFF.

This clone was counted a single time. V usage is TRBV28 and J usage is TRBJ2-1; 10 bases map to TRBD2. V lost 10 bases, J lost 2 bases, and 5 bases stayed unmatched. The germline V gene encodes CDR1 MDHEN and CDR2 SYDVKM. CDR3 length: 14 residues. The CDR3 reads CATLSGGTYNEQFF. The CDR3 DNA reads TGTGCCACCCTTAGCGGGGGGACCTACAATGAGCAGTTCTTC. Full variable domain (rest looked up from reference TRBV28 and TRBJ2-1): DVKVTQSSRYLVKRTGEKVFLECVQDMDHENMFWYRQDPGLGLRLIYFSYDVKMKEKGDIPEGYSVSREKKERFSLILESASTNQTSMYLCATLSGGTYNEQFFGPGTRLTVL.

J is TRBJ2-6 and V is TRBV5-5, with a tentative D call TRBD2 (6 bases). With 7 bases removed from V and 0 bases from J, the gap between germline ends came to 17 bases. This CDR3 comprises 17 residues. CDR1 is SGHKS, CDR2 YYEKEE, per germline (reference sequence). The CDR3 coding sequence is TGTGCCAGCGGATGGGGGGAATACCGCTCTGGGGCCAACGTCCTGACTTTC. This gives the protein CASGWGEYRSGANVLTF.

V usage is TRBV6-5 and J usage is TRBJ1-6, with D perhaps matching TRBD1 (6 bases). Germline CDR1 reads MNHEY; CDR2 reads SVGAGI. Between the trimmed V and J ends, which lost 4 bases and 3 bases, there was a span of 10 bases. The CDR3 length is 15 residues. CDR3 residues: CASSWGHLYNSPLHF. In DNA form, the CDR3 reads TGTGCCAGCAGTTGGGGACACCTCTATAATTCACCCCTCCACTTT.

The chain recombines TRBV7-6 with TRBJ2-5, with TRBD2 matching 12 bases. V gave up 5 bases and J gave up 4 bases; unmatched junction bases: 8. This CDR3 spans 16 amino acids. The germline V gene encodes CDR1 SGHVS and CDR2 FNYEAQ. CDR3 coding DNA: TGTGCCAGCAGCACCTCGACTAGCGGGAGTCCAGAGACCCAGTACTTC. It yields the protein CASSTSTSGSPETQYF.

The genes are TRBV7-2 and TRBJ1-5; no clear D. The CDR3 consists of 15 residues. Trimming took off 2 bases at V and 1 base at J, with 9 bases between the two ends. Germline V gene data show CDR1 as SGHTA and CDR2 as FQGNSA. The CDR3 sequence: CASSLWTPSNQPQHF. The CDR3 region has the DNA TGTGCCAGCAGCTTATGGACTCCGAGCAATCAGCCCCAGCATTTT.